This is a list of T cell receptor beta chains from one sample in a study of T cells in Graves' hyperthyroidism and ophthalmopathy. TCRdb analysed the multiplex PCR reads with MiXCR anew, one entry per CDR3 protein. The sample yields around 280,000 distinct CDR3 sequences, about an eighth seen once. The specimen sequenced was blood. These TCRs come from a woman aged 40 to 50 with Graves' hyperthyroidism. CDR3s include the opening cysteine and the closing phenylalanine or tryptophan. D genes are given only for firm matches. For some rows the clone size is stated as once, few or many, or as a class when expanded; others skip it.

>few|TRBJ2-2|TRBD2|TRBV7-9
CASLAGGPKELFF
TGTGCCAGCTTAGCGGGAGGGCCGAAGGAGCTGTTTTTT
>many|TRBJ2-1|.|TRBV2
CASKGTPNEQFF
TGTGCCAGCAAGGGGACACCCAATGAGCAGTTCTTC
>.|TRBJ2-3|TRBD2|TRBV6-1
CACSGAGGPSADTQYF
TGTGCCTGCAGTGGAGCGGGAGGGCCCTCTGCAGATACGCAGTATTTT
>few|TRBJ2-7|TRBD1|TRBV19
CASSIYRGQGTTGGYEQYF
TGTGCCAGTAGTATCTATCGAGGACAGGGGACCACGGGTGGTTACGAGCAGTACTTC
>many|TRBJ2-3|TRBD2|TRBV27
CASSPKQQLAERDTQYF
TGTGCCAGCAGTCCTAAACAACAACTAGCGGAGAGAGATACGCAGTATTTT
>few|TRBJ1-6|.|TRBV5-5
CASSLVITGGSPLHF
TGTGCCAGCAGCTTGGTGATAACTGGGGGTTCACCCCTCCACTTT
>many|TRBJ2-3|.|TRBV2
CASEETDTDTQYF
TGTGCCAGCGAAGAGACAGACACAGATACGCAGTATTTT
>many|TRBJ1-1|.|TRBV28
CASSLERGGDTEAFF
TGTGCCAGCAGTTTAGAACGGGGCGGGGACACTGAAGCTTTCTTT
>.|TRBJ2-7|TRBD2|TRBV19
CASSIGTSREQYF
TGTGCCAGTAGTATCGGGACTAGCAGGGAGCAGTACTTC
>many|TRBJ1-1|.|TRBV18
CASSTVENTEAFF
TGTGCCAGCTCAACGGTGGAGAACACTGAAGCTTTCTTT
>many|TRBJ2-5|.|TRBV28
CASSLSEYQETQYF
TGTGCCAGCAGTTTATCAGAGTACCAAGAGACCCAGTACTTC
>once|TRBJ2-1|TRBD2|TRBV7-6
CASSLGRGRTYNEQFF
TGTGCCAGCAGCTTAGGACGCGGGAGGACCTACAATGAGCAGTTCTTC
>.|TRBJ2-3|.|TRBV9
CASTQGGRSDTQYF
TGTGCCAGCACCCAAGGGGGGAGGTCAGATACGCAGTATTTT
>.|TRBJ1-6|.|TRBV12-3/TRBV12-4
CASREGSYNSPLHF
TGTGCCAGCAGGGAGGGCTCCTATAATTCACCCCTCCACTTT
>.|TRBJ2-1|.|TRBV7-2
CASSLSQGGGVWQFF
TGTGCCAGCAGCTTATCTCAGGGAGGGGGCGTCTGGCAGTTCTTC
>many|TRBJ2-3|TRBD2|TRBV7-9
CASSLWTGGLPGVTDTQYF
TGTGCCAGCAGCTTATGGACCGGGGGACTACCCGGAGTCACAGATACGCAGTATTTT
>many|TRBJ1-6|.|TRBV6-1
CASKGSNSPLHF
TGTGCCAGCAAGGGCAGTAATTCACCCCTCCACTTT
>many|TRBJ1-4|.|TRBV7-2
CASSGRGGSTNEKLFF
TGTGCCAGCAGCGGAAGGGGGGGATCAACTAATGAAAAACTGTTTTTT
>many|TRBJ2-7|.|TRBV2
CASSRTLYSTSYEQYF
TGTGCCAGCAGCCGCACCCTCTATTCAACCTCCTACGAGCAGTACTTC
>few|TRBJ2-1|TRBD2|TRBV30
CAWSVGLAAYNEQFF
TGTGCCTGGAGTGTGGGTCTAGCGGCCTACAATGAGCAGTTCTTC
>many|TRBJ2-1|TRBD2|TRBV20-1
CSAPPGGAYNEQFF
TGCAGTGCCCCGCCGGGGGGAGCATACAATGAGCAGTTCTTC
>.|TRBJ2-5|.|TRBV5-1
CASSLGQVGETQYF
TGCGCCAGCAGCTTAGGTCAGGTCGGAGAGACCCAGTACTTC
>many|TRBJ1-6|.|TRBV3-1
CASSQVEGNSPLHF
TGTGCCAGCAGCCAAGTGGAGGGTAATTCACCCCTCCACTTT
>many|TRBJ2-5|TRBD2|TRBV20-1
CSALPLTGGRETQYF
TGCAGTGCTCTCCCACTCACGGGGGGGAGGGAGACCCAGTACTTC
>many|TRBJ1-1|TRBD1|TRBV6-1
CASSIGQGLEAFF
TGTGCCAGCAGTATTGGACAGGGCCTTGAAGCTTTCTTT
>.|TRBJ2-7|.|TRBV14
CASSQDRTRSYEQYF
TGTGCCAGCAGCCAAGATCGGACGAGAAGCTACGAGCAGTACTTC
>few|TRBJ2-6|TRBD1|TRBV6-2/TRBV6-3
CASNRPLGAPGQGRSGANVLTF
TGTGCCAGCAATCGACCCCTAGGAGCACCGGGACAGGGGCGCTCTGGGGCCAACGTCCTGACTTTC
>.|TRBJ1-6|TRBD1|TRBV6-1
CASEFSRGKNSPLHF
TGTGCCAGCGAATTCAGCAGGGGGAAGAATTCACCCCTCCACTTT
>many|TRBJ1-1|.|TRBV6-1
CASSSPGQRFTEAFF
TGTGCCAGCAGTTCTCCTGGACAGAGATTCACTGAAGCTTTCTTT
>.|TRBJ2-1|.|TRBV15
CATSREAYNEQFF
TGTGCCACCAGCAGAGAGGCGTACAATGAGCAGTTCTTC
>.|TRBJ1-6|.|TRBV20-1
CSARVEADNSPLHF
TGCAGTGCTAGAGTAGAGGCAGATAATTCACCCCTCCACTTT
>many|TRBJ1-4|.|TRBV7-9
CASSLDLATNEKLFF
TGTGCCAGCAGCTTAGATCTTGCAACTAATGAAAAACTGTTTTTT
>many|TRBJ2-1|TRBD2|TRBV20-1
CSAAGTNPYNEQFF
TGCAGTGCTGCCGGGACTAACCCTTACAATGAGCAGTTCTTC
>many|TRBJ1-6|.|TRBV6-1
CASSPHIANSPLHF
TGTGCCAGCAGTCCCCACATAGCTAATTCACCCCTCCACTTT
>.|TRBJ1-3|.|TRBV28
CASSFLDSGNTIYF
TGTGCCAGCAGTTTCTTGGACTCTGGAAACACCATATATTTT
>.|TRBJ1-2|.|TRBV12-5
CASASLSQGNYGYTF
TGTGCTAGCGCCAGCTTGAGTCAGGGAAACTATGGCTACACCTTC
>many|TRBJ2-7|TRBD1|TRBV30
CAWSPKGAEQYF
TGTGCCTGGAGTCCGAAGGGGGCCGAGCAGTACTTC
>many|TRBJ1-6|.|TRBV12-3/TRBV12-4
CASSQSTTGSPLHF
TGTGCCAGCAGTCAGAGCACGACTGGTTCACCCCTCCACTTT
>many|TRBJ1-1|.|TRBV3-1
CASSPPRDRDTEAFF
TGTGCCAGCAGCCCACCCCGGGATAGAGACACTGAAGCTTTCTTT
>many|TRBJ2-3|TRBD2|TRBV6-1
CASSQPGFAGETDTQYF
TGTGCCAGCAGTCAGCCAGGGTTCGCGGGAGAAACAGATACGCAGTATTTT
>many|TRBJ1-2|TRBD1|TRBV28
CASKQGVRDRGTRSNYGYTF
TGTGCCAGCAAACAAGGGGTCCGGGACAGGGGCACGCGTAGTAACTATGGCTACACCTTC
>many|TRBJ2-2|.|TRBV12-3/TRBV12-4
CASRASRIGELFF
TGTGCCAGCAGAGCCTCTAGGATCGGGGAGCTGTTTTTT
>many|TRBJ1-1|.|TRBV3-1
CASSQGFGRTNTEAFF
TGTGCCAGCAGCCAAGGTTTTGGCAGAACAAACACTGAAGCTTTCTTT
>few|TRBJ2-1|TRBD2|TRBV27
CASRRTSGTNNEQFF
TGTGCCAGCAGACGGACTAGCGGTACCAACAATGAGCAGTTCTTC
>few|TRBJ2-1|.|TRBV30
CAWSGGSGYNEQFF
TGTGCCTGGAGTGGAGGGAGCGGGTACAATGAGCAGTTCTTC
>many|TRBJ1-1|.|TRBV7-2
CASRNRDIVAFF
TGTGCCAGCAGAAACCGGGACATAGTCGCTTTCTTT
>many|TRBJ1-3|.|TRBV7-8
CASSLYRGRRSGNTIYF
TGTGCCAGCAGCTTGTATCGGGGACGTCGCTCTGGAAACACCATATATTTT
>few|TRBJ2-2|TRBD2|TRBV20-1
CSAQGLAGRAGELFF
TGCAGTGCCCAGGGACTAGCGGGTCGGGCCGGGGAGCTGTTTTTT
>many|TRBJ2-7|TRBD2|TRBV27
CASSLSGLAGSYEQYF
TGTGCCAGCAGTTTATCTGGACTAGCGGGCTCCTACGAGCAGTACTTC
>.|TRBJ2-7|TRBD2|TRBV20-1
CSGLTSGRPWHEQYF
TGCAGTGGCCTGACTAGCGGGAGGCCCTGGCACGAGCAGTACTTC
>many|TRBJ2-1|TRBD2|TRBV2
CASSESKTSGSVQSYNEQFF
TGTGCCAGCAGTGAATCGAAGACTAGCGGAAGCGTCCAATCCTACAATGAGCAGTTCTTC
>many|TRBJ1-3|.|TRBV12-3/TRBV12-4
CASSLGNTIYF
TGTGCCAGCAGTTTGGGAAACACCATATATTTT
>.|TRBJ2-2|.|TRBV4-1
CASSQLNLVGSVTGELFF
TGCGCCAGCAGCCAGTTGAACCTGGTGGGGAGTGTCACCGGGGAGCTGTTTTTT
>.|TRBJ2-7|.|TRBV7-6
CASSLDCRTRAFYEQYF
TGTGCCAGCAGCTTAGATTGTAGGACCCGAGCCTTCTACGAGCAGTACTTC
>.|TRBJ1-1|.|TRBV20-1
CSAVTGRLNTETFF
TGCAGTGCGGTGACGGGACGATTGAACACTGAAACTTTCTTT